Presented here are 28 T cell receptor beta chains from one specimen sequenced in a study of identical twins. TCRdb passed the 5' RACE reads through MiXCR, listing each CDR3 protein once. The top ten clones hold approximately 1% of a sample with around 510,000 distinct CDR3 sequences, roughly an eighth of them seen once. The same specimen was also included in a second study, on yellow fever vaccine responses in identical twins.

Sequencing was performed on CD4+ T cells sorted from blood. The receptor source for this set is a woman aged 18-35 years in good health.

This clonotype was observed a handful of times. The chain couples TRBV29-1 to TRBJ2-7, with D perhaps TRBD2 (6 bases). V lost 3 bases, J lost 5 bases, and 8 bases lay in between. Germline-derived CDR1 and CDR2 are SQVTM and ANQGSEA. The CDR3 spans 11 residues. Here the CDR3 DNA reads TGCAGCGTTGACGGGGGAAACGAGCAGTACTTC. Protein: CSVDGGNEQYF.

The rearrangement links TRBV15 to TRBJ2-1, with D unclear. The CDR3 is 12 amino acids. From germline, CDR1 is LNHNV and CDR2 YYDKDF (reference sequence). Trimming removed 4 bases at V and 10 bases at J, with 11 bases between. The CDR3 protein is CATSTGNAEQFF. The DNA for the CDR3 is TGTGCCACCAGCACCGGAAACGCCGAGCAGTTCTTC.

The V gene is TRBV5-1, the J gene TRBJ2-1; D is unresolved. CDR3 size: 15 residues. Germline lookup yields CDR1 SGHRS and CDR2 YFSETQ. Deletions cut 0 bases from V and 1 base from J, with 8 bases between. CDR3 DNA: TGCGCCAGCAGCTTGGACGGCGTTTCCTACAATGAGCAGTTCTTC. Its protein is CASSLDGVSYNEQFF.

V is TRBV4-2 and J is TRBJ1-1; D gene unclear. With 1 base removed from V and 0 bases from J, the gap between germline ends came to 6 bases. Germline lookup yields CDR1 LGHNA and CDR2 YNFKEQ. CDR3 length equals 14 residues. The CDR3 reads CASSQGNMNTEAFF. The CDR3 nucleotides read TGTGCCAGCAGCCAAGGAAATATGAACACTGAAGCTTTCTTT.

This clonotype was found many times. The J gene is TRBJ1-5, the V gene TRBV6-1; no clear D. V lost 5 bases and J 5 bases, leaving 10 bases between the germline ends. The germline V gene encodes CDR1 MNHNS and CDR2 SASEGT. This CDR3 is 13 amino acids long. CDR3 residues: CASSRQGDQPQHF. For the CDR3, the DNA is TGTGCCAGCAGTCGACAAGGAGATCAGCCCCAGCATTTT.

This clonotype was seen more than once but under ten times. V is TRBV28 and J is TRBJ1-6; D call uncertain. CDR3 length: 14 amino acids. V was pared by 5 bases and J by 12 bases, with 17 bases between. CDR1 MDHEN and CDR2 SYDVKM come from the germline V gene. The CDR3 spells CASSTKNPGKPLHF. The CDR3 bases are TGTGCCAGCAGTACAAAAAACCCAGGCAAACCCCTCCACTTT.

This chain joins TRBV4-2 and TRBJ2-1, with no clear D. Trimming cost V 0 bases and J 5 bases, with 8 bases left between them. The CDR3 contains 14 residues. Per the germline V gene, CDR1 is LGHNA and CDR2 is YNFKEQ. The CDR3 here is CASSQEWMNNEQFF. The CDR3 DNA reads as TGTGCCAGCAGCCAAGAATGGATGAACAATGAGCAGTTCTTC.

The rearrangement uses TRBV19 and TRBJ2-6, with TRBD1 identical over 10 bases. Trimming cost V 7 bases and J 1 base; bases outside gene matches: 10. Germline CDR1 and CDR2: LNHDA and SQIVND (reference sequence). The CDR3 has 18 amino acids. The CDR3 spells CASKKTGGVLSGANVLTF. The CDR3 nucleotides read TGTGCCAGTAAGAAGACAGGGGGCGTACTATCTGGGGCCAACGTCCTGACTTTC.

In this sample, this clonotype turned up a few times. V is TRBV9 and J is TRBJ1-5; a possible D gene is TRBD1 (5 bases). CDR1 SGDLS and CDR2 YYNGEE come from the germline V gene. The V gene lost 6 bases and the J gene lost 6 bases, with 16 bases spanning the gap. The CDR3 consists of 14 residues. The CDR3 is CASTPNPTAQPQHF. The CDR3 DNA sequence: TGTGCCAGCACCCCAAACCCGACAGCTCAGCCCCAGCATTTT.

The rearrangement links TRBV18 to TRBJ1-2; the D gene is possibly TRBD1 (5 bases). Per germline, CDR1 KGHSH and CDR2 LQKENI. The CDR3 consists of 17 residues. Trimming stripped 3 bases from V and 2 bases from J, with 19 bases between. CDR3 protein: CASSPFGQGGTNYGYTF. The DNA of the CDR3 is TGTGCCAGCTCACCTTTCGGGCAGGGCGGTACCAACTATGGCTACACCTTC. Full variable domain (missing parts from reference TRBV18 and TRBJ1-2): NAGVMQNPRHLVRRRGQEARLRCSPMKGHSHVYWYRQLPEEGLKFMVYLQKENIIDESGMPKERFSAEFPKEGPSILRIQQVVRGDSAAYFCASSPFGQGGTNYGYTFGSGTRLTVV.

This clonotype was observed at least ten times. The chain is built from TRBV27 and TRBJ2-7; a possible D gene is TRBD1 (6 bases). The V gene lost 2 bases and the J gene lost 4 bases, with 12 bases spanning the gap. The germline gives CDR1 MNHEY, CDR2 SMNVEV (reference sequence). CDR3 size: 14 residues. The DNA of the CDR3 is TGTGCCAGCAGTTTACGGGCCAGGGGTTACGAGCAGTACTTC. The encoded protein is CASSLRARGYEQYF.

About this clonotype: At one of its ends the junction is not consistent with the germline gene, which may arise from a read error. The rearrangement joins TRBV7-2 to TRBJ2-7; no reliable D call. The germline V gene has CDR1 SGHTA and CDR2 FQGNSA. CDR3 length: 14 amino acids. The CDR3 is CASNLGRSVYEQYF. CDR3 in DNA: TGTGCCAGCAACTTAGGGCGGAGCGTATACGAGCAGTACTTC.

This clonotype was detected only a few times. The chain couples TRBV10-3 to TRBJ2-7; either TRBD1 or TRBD2 may fit D (5 bases each). Looked up from germline, CDR1 is ENHRY and CDR2 is SYGVKD. The V and J ends lost 6 bases and 6 bases respectively, with 21 bases between them. CDR3 length equals 15 residues. The CDR3 nucleotides read TGTGCCATCAGAAAGGGACGCCTCCTCCCCGGCGAGCAGTACTTC. This translates into CAIRKGRLLPGEQYF.

The rearrangement uses TRBV6-5 and TRBJ2-1; D may correspond to TRBD1 or TRBD2 (6 bases each). V was shortened by 0 bases and J by 7 bases, with 16 bases between the two germline ends. The germline V gene has CDR1 MNHEY and CDR2 SVGAGI. CDR3 size: 16 residues. The CDR3 DNA sequence: TGTGCCAGCAGTTACTCCGTTTTCCGGGGGCGGAATGAGCAGTTCTTC. Translation: CASSYSVFRGRNEQFF.

This clonotype was detected a few times. The chain uses TRBV4-3 and TRBJ2-7, with a tentative D call TRBD2 (6 bases). This CDR3 comprises 15 residues. V shed 5 bases and J shed 3 bases, with 17 bases lying between them. Germline CDR1 is LGHNA and CDR2 is YSLEER. The CDR3 sequence is CASSAGPGSYYEQYF. The CDR3 nucleotides read TGCGCCAGCAGCGCGGGGCCAGGGAGCTACTACGAGCAGTACTTC.

The chain joins TRBV20-1 to TRBJ2-4; no definite D call. This CDR3 region has 14 residues. The germline CDR1 and CDR2 sequences are DFQATT and SNEGSKA (reference sequence). Trimming left V 3 bases short and J 6 bases short, with 15 bases between. The CDR3 spells CSASLSVRRNIQYF. The CDR3 DNA is TGCAGTGCTAGTCTCTCTGTTAGGAGAAACATTCAGTACTTC.

The chain uses TRBV28 and TRBJ1-2, with no clear D. The germline V gene encodes CDR1 MDHEN and CDR2 SYDVKM. Trimming took 5 bases from V and 4 from J, leaving 11 bases between them. This CDR3 has 13 residues. The CDR3 DNA sequence: TGTGCCAGCAGTACGGGAGATCCCTATGGCTACACCTTC. Translated, it gives CASSTGDPYGYTF.

This clonotype has only a few counts. This chain uses TRBV11-3 with TRBJ2-1; 7 bases map to TRBD1. The germline gives CDR1 SGHNT, CDR2 YENEEA. This CDR3 spans 14 amino acids. J lost 5 bases, V lost 5 bases, and 6 bases had no gene match. The CDR3 coding sequence is TGTGCCAGCAGCACGACAGGGTTCAACAATGAGCAGTTCTTC. Its protein is CASSTTGFNNEQFF.

This clonotype was detected only a few times. The genes are TRBV12-3 or TRBV12-4 and TRBJ2-1; maybe TRBD1 (6 bases). This CDR3 comprises 18 residues. V lost 6 bases and J lost 4, with 25 bases in between. CDR3: CASSRRGLRRNLYNEQFF. CDR3 coding DNA: TGTGCCAGCAGCCGCAGGGGATTACGGCGGAACCTGTACAATGAGCAGTTCTTC.

V and J are TRBV4-3 and TRBJ2-1; TRBD2 matches 10 bases. Unmatched junction bases numbered 6, after V lost 0 bases and J lost 7 bases. In germline, CDR1 is LGHNA, CDR2 YSLEER. CDR3 length equals 16 residues. In DNA, the CDR3 is TGCGCCAGCAGCCAAGAAGGAGCGGGAGGGTATAATGAGCAGTTCTTC. Protein: CASSQEGAGGYNEQFF.

Concerning this clonotype: One junction end disagrees with the germline gene, perhaps due to a read error. V is TRBV20-1 and J is TRBJ2-5; TRBD2 is a possible D gene (5 bases). The length of the CDR3 is 17 residues. In germline, CDR1 is DFQATT, CDR2 SNEGSKA (reference sequence). As DNA, the CDR3 is TGCTGTGCTAGGGAGTGGACCACCTCGTCATACCAAGAGACCCAGTACTTC. Protein product: CCAREWTTSSYQETQYF.

The chain carries TRBV5-1 and TRBJ2-1; no clear D gene. V shed 3 bases and J shed 2 bases, with 15 bases lying between them. The CDR3 contains 16 residues. CDR1 is SGHRS and CDR2 is YFSETQ in the germline V gene. The CDR3, as DNA: TGCGCCAGCAGCTCAGTTGGGTCAACCGCCTACAATGAGCAGTTCTTC. It encodes CASSSVGSTAYNEQFF.

This clonotype was detected a few times. The chain combines TRBV12-3 or TRBV12-4 with TRBJ2-1; D gene unclear. V lost 4 bases and J 8 bases, leaving 6 bases between the germline ends. The CDR3 runs 11 residues. The CDR3 DNA reads as TGTGCCAGCAGTTGGATTTATGAGCAGTTCTTC. Its translation is CASSWIYEQFF.

The DNA of the CDR3 is TGTGCCAGCAGCCGGGACAGAAGCTCCTACAATGAGCAGTTCTTC. It codes for CASSRDRSSYNEQFF. The V gene is TRBV3-1, the J gene TRBJ2-1; the match to TRBD1 covers 7 bases. Germline V gene data show CDR1 as LGHDT and CDR2 as YNNKEL (reference sequence). The CDR3 sequence is 15 residues long. V lost 4 bases and J lost 0; bases outside the gene matches: 3.

The table lists this clonotype with many counts. The chain employs TRBV5-1 and TRBJ2-3; perhaps TRBD2 as D (6 bases). This CDR3 is 18 amino acids long. Trimming shortened V by 0 bases and J by 0 bases, and 17 bases separated the two germline ends. Germline assignment: CDR1 SGHRS and CDR2 YFSETQ. The CDR3 nucleotides read TGCGCCAGCAGCTTGGTAGGGGCTAGCGACCTTAGCACAGATACGCAGTATTTT. Encoded protein: CASSLVGASDLSTDTQYF.

The chain is built from TRBV2 and TRBJ2-5, with D hard to call. The CDR3 runs 11 residues. Germline lookup yields CDR1 SNHLY and CDR2 FYNNEI. The V end was cut by 6 bases, the J end by 5 bases, with 7 bases between. This CDR3 is CASRVVETQYF. The CDR3 DNA reads TGTGCCAGCAGAGTAGTCGAGACCCAGTACTTC.

The genes are TRBV6-2 or TRBV6-3 and TRBJ2-5; 7 nucleotides align to TRBD1. Unmatched junction bases numbered 8, after V lost 6 bases and J lost 4 bases. The V gene's germline CDR1 is MNHEY and CDR2 SVGEGT. The CDR3 has 14 residues. CDR3 residues: CASRQTGYGETQYF. CDR3 in DNA: TGTGCCAGCAGACAGACAGGGTACGGAGAGACCCAGTACTTC.

The chain joins TRBV7-2 to TRBJ1-5; 7 bases line up with TRBD1. CDR3 length: 15 residues. With 5 bases clipped from V and 7 bases from J, the junction kept 11 bases outside the gene matches. Germline V gives CDR1 SGHTA, CDR2 FQGNSA. CDR3 nucleotides: TGTGCCAGCAGCCCCACAGGGGAGATCTGGCAGCCCCAGCATTTT. Translated: CASSPTGEIWQPQHF.